Following are 3 T cell receptor delta chains from one sample sequenced in a study of gamma-delta chains in newborns, infants, children. TCRdb reanalysed the reads via CATT. The table includes more than 9,000 delta-chain clones, 3% to 4.5% detected once. Input material: blood. The receptors derive from a child who was a newborn, infant or young child, either healthy, febrile or measles-vaccinated (not recorded which).

This clone has only a few counts. One base away lies a much larger clone, so this may be a sequencing read error. Distinct nucleotide sequences in the sample also encode this CDR3. The rearrangement uses TRDV2 and TRDJ1; no firm D call. Trimming stripped 0 bases from V and 8 bases from J, with 12 bases between. Per germline, CDR1 GEAIGNYY and CDR2 EKD. The CDR3 is made up of 13 amino acids. CDR3: CACDTISGDKLIF. CDR3 DNA: TGTGCCTGTGACACCATTTCAGGCGACAAACTCATCTTT.

This clone showed up just a few times. Germline and junction disagree at one end, which may indicate a read error. The sample carries other DNA sequences with the same CDR3. CDR3 residues: CACDTGGYGGSWDTRQMFF. DNA for the CDR3: TGCGCCTGTGACACTGGGGGATACGGTGGATCCTGGGACACCCGACAGATGTTTTTC. The rearrangement joins TRDV2 to TRDJ3, with TRDD3 identical over 13 bases. Germline CDR1 and CDR2: GEAIGNYY and EKD. The CDR3 extends over 19 amino acids.

The J gene was identified as TRDJ1, and no V gene was called. CDR3 length equals 14 residues. The CDR3 region has the DNA TGTGCCTGTGTTCTTCCCGCCTGGTCCGATAAACTCATCTTT. It specifies CACVLPAWSDKLIF.